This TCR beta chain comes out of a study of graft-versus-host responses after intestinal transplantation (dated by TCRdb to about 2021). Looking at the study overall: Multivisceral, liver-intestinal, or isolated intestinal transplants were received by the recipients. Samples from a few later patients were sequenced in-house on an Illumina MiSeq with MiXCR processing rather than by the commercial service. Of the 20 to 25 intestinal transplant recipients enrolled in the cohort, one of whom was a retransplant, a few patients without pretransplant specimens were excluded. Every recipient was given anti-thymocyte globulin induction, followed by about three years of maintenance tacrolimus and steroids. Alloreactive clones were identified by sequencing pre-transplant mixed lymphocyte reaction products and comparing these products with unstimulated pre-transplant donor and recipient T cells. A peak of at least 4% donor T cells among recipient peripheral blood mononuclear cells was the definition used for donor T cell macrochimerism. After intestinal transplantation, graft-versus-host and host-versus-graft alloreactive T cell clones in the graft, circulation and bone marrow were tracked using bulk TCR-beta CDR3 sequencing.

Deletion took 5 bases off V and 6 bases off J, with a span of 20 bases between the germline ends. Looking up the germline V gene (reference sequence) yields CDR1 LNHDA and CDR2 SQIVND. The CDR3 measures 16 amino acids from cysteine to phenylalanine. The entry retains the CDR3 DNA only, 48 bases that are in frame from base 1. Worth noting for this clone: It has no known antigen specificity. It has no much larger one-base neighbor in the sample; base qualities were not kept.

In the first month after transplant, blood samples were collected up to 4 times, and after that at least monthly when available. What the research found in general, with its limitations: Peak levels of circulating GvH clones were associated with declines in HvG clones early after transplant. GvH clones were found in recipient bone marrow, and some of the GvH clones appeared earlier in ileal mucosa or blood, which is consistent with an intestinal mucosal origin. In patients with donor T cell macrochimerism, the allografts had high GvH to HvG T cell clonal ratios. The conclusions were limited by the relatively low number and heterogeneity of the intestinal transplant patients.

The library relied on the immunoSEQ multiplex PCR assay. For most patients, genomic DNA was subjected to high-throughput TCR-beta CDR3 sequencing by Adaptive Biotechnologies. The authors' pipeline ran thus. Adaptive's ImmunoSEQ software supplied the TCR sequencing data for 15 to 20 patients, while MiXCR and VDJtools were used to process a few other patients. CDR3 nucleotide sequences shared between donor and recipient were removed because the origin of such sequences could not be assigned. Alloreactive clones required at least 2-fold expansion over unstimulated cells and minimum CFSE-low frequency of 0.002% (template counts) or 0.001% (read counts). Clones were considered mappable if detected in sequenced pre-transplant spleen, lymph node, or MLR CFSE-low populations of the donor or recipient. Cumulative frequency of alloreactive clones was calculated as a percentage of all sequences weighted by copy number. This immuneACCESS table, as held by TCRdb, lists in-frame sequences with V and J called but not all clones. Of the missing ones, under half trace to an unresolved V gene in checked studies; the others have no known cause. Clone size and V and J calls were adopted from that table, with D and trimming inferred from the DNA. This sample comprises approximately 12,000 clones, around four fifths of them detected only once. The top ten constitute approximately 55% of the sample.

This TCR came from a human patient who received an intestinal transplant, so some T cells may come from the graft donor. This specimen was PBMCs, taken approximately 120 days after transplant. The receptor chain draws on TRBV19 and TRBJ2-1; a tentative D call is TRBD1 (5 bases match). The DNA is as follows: TGTGCCAGTAGTCTCAGGCAGGGTTCGTGGGGCAATGAGCAGTTCTTC. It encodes CASSLRQGSWGNEQFF.